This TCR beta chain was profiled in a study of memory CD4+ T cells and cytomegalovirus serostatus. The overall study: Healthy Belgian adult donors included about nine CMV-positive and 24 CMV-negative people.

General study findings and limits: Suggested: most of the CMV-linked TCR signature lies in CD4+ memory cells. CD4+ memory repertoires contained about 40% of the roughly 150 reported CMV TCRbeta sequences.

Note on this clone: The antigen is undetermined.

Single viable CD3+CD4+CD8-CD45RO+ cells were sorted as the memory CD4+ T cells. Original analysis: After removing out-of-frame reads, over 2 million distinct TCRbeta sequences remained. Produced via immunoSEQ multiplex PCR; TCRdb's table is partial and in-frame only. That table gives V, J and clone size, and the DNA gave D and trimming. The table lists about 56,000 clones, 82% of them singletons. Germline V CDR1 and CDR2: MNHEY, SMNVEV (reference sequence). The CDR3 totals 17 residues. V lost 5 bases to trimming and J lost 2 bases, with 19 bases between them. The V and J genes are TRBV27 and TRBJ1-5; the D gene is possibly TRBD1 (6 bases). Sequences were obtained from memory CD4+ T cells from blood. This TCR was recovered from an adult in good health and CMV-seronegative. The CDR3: CASSLQGRGDGNQPQHF. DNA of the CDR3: TGTGCCAGCAGTCTTCAGGGCAGGGGAGATGGCAATCAGCCCCAGCATTTT.